These T cell receptor beta chains were read from a single sample in a study of identical twins. TCRdb fed the 5' RACE reads into MiXCR, producing one record per CDR3 protein. The data contain approximately 240,000 distinct CDR3 sequences, 11% to 15% of them singletons. Sequenced: memory (CD45RO+) T cells sorted from blood. All receptors come from a woman between 18 and 29 years old in good health. CDR3s include the opening cysteine and the closing phenylalanine or tryptophan. A D gene is named only where the DNA matches it firmly. Rows give clone size only sometimes, using once, few, many, or a class for an expanded clone.

size: many
V: TRBV10-3
J: TRBJ2-2
D: -
DNA: TGTGCCATCAAAGGACATAATAACGCGAACACCGGGGAGCTGTTTTTT
CDR3: CAIKGHNNANTGELFF

size: many
V: TRBV5-5
J: TRBJ1-2
D: -
DNA: TGTGCCAGCAGCTTAGCGGGGGCTAACTATGGCTACACCTTC
CDR3: CASSLAGANYGYTF

size: many
V: TRBV5-1
J: TRBJ2-3
D: TRBD1
DNA: TGCGCCAGCAGCTCCCCAGACAGGGGAGATACGCAGTATTTT
CDR3: CASSSPDRGDTQYF

size: few
V: TRBV7-7
J: TRBJ2-2
D: -
DNA: TGTGCCAGCAGCTTAGGAACAGCAAATTCAGGGCTGTTTTTT
CDR3: CASSLGTANSGLFF

size: many
V: TRBV6-5
J: TRBJ2-4
D: -
DNA: TGTGCCAGCAGTTACTCGGGGCTGCGAGGCGACATTCAGTACTTC
CDR3: CASSYSGLRGDIQYF

size: -
V: TRBV11-2
J: TRBJ2-5
D: TRBD2
DNA: TGTGCCAGCAGCTCGCTAAGGTCCCTAGCGGGAGAGTTTGGGAAGACCCAGTACTTC
CDR3: CASSSLRSLAGEFGKTQYF

size: many
V: TRBV12-3/TRBV12-4
J: TRBJ2-1
D: TRBD1
DNA: TGTGCCAGCAGCCCAATCCCCCAGGGGGTTGGTGAGCAGTTCTTC
CDR3: CASSPIPQGVGEQFF

size: few
V: TRBV2
J: TRBJ2-6
D: -
DNA: TGTGCCAGCAGCCCCAATTCTCCTGGGGCCAACGTCCTGACTTTC
CDR3: CASSPNSPGANVLTF

size: few
V: TRBV7-9
J: TRBJ1-1
D: TRBD1
DNA: TGTGCCAGCAGCGAGGGACAGTCTAACACTGAAGCTTTCTTT
CDR3: CASSEGQSNTEAFF

size: -
V: TRBV6-1
J: TRBJ2-1
D: -
DNA: TGTGCCAGCAAAGAAACAGGGAACTCCTACAATGAGCAGTTCTTC
CDR3: CASKETGNSYNEQFF

size: few
V: TRBV28
J: TRBJ1-5
D: -
DNA: TGTGCCAGCGGTTGGAATCAGCCCCAGCATTTT
CDR3: CASGWNQPQHF

size: many
V: TRBV7-9
J: TRBJ2-5
D: TRBD2
DNA: TGTGCCAGCAGCCTCCTGACTAGCGGGGAGAGGACCCAGTACTTC
CDR3: CASSLLTSGERTQYF

size: -
V: TRBV20-1
J: TRBJ2-7
D: -
DNA: TGCAGTGCTAGAGATCCTGGGACGGGGGCTTACGAGCAGTACTTC
CDR3: CSARDPGTGAYEQYF

size: few
V: TRBV27
J: TRBJ1-1
D: TRBD1
DNA: TGTGCCAGCAGTTCATACAGACAGGGGGTAGCGTCTGAAGCTTTCTTT
CDR3: CASSSYRQGVASEAFF

size: few
V: TRBV5-1
J: TRBJ2-3
D: -
DNA: TGCGCCAGCAGCTGGGGGACCGGAACAGATACGCAGTATTTT
CDR3: CASSWGTGTDTQYF

size: few
V: TRBV9
J: TRBJ2-7
D: -
DNA: TGTGCCAGCAGCATGGACTATGGAATCTACGAGCAGTACTTC
CDR3: CASSMDYGIYEQYF

size: few
V: TRBV29-1
J: TRBJ1-1
D: -
DNA: TGCAGCGTTTCACGGGGATGGGGCACTGAAGCTTTCTTT
CDR3: CSVSRGWGTEAFF